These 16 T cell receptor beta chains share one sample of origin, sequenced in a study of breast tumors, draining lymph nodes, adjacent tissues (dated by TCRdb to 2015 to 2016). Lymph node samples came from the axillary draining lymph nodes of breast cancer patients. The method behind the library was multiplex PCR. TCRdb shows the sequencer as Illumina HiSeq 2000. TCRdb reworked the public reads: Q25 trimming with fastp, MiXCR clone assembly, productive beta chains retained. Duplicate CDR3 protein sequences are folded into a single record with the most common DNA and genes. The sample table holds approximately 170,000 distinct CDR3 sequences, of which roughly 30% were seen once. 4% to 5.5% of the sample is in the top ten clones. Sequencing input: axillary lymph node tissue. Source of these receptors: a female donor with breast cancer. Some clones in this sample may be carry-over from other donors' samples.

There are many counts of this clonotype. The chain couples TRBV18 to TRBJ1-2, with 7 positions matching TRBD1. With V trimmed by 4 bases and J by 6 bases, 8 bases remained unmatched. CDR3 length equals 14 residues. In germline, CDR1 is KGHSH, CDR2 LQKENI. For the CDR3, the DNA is TGTGCCAGCTCACTGTTCGACAGGGCGGATGGCTACACCTTC. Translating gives CASSLFDRADGYTF.

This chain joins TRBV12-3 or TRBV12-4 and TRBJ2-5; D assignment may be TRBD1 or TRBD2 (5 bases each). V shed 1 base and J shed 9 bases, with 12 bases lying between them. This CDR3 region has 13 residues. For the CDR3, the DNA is TGTGCCAGCAGTTTAGGACAGACGGAGGCCCAGTACTTC. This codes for CASSLGQTEAQYF.

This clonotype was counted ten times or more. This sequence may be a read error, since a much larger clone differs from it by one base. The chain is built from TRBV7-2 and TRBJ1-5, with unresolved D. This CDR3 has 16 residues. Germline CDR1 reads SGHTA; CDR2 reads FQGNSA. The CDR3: CAGSLAEGAGHQPQHF. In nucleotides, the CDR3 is TGTGCCGGCAGCTTAGCAGAGGGAGCAGGACATCAGCCCCAGCATTTT. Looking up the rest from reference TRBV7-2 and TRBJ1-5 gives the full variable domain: GAGVSQSPSNKVTEKGKDVELRCDPISGHTALYWYRQSLGQGLEFLIYFQGNSAPDKSGLPSDRFSAERTGGSVSTLTIQRTQQEDSAVYLCAGSLAEGAGHQPQHFGDGTRLSIL.

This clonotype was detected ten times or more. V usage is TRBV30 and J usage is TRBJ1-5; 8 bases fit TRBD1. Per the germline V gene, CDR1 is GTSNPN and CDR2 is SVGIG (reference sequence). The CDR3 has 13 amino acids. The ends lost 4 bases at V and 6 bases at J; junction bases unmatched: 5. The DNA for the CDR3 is TGTGCCTGGAAAGGACAGGGCGGTCAGCCCCAGCATTTT. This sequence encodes CAWKGQGGQPQHF.

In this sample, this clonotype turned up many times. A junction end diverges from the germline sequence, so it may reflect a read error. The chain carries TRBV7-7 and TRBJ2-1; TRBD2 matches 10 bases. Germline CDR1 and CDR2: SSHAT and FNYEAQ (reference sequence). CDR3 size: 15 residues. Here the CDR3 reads CASSQRGGPYNEQFF. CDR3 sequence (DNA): TGTGCTAGCAGCCAGCGGGGGGGCCCCTACAATGAGCAGTTCTTC.

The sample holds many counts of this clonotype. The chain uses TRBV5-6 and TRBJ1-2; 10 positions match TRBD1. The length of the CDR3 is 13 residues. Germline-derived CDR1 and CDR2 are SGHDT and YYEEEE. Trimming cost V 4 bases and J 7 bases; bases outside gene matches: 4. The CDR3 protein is CASSIRDRGGYTF. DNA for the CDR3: TGTGCCAGCAGCATCCGGGACAGGGGTGGCTACACCTTC.

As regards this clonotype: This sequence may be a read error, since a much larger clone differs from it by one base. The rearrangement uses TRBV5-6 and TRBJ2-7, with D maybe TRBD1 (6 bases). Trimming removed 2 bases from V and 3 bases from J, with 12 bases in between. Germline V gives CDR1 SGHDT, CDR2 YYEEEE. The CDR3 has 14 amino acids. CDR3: CASSFRDMVYEQYF. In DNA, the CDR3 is TGTGCCAGCAGCTTCCGGGACATGGTCTACGAGCAGTACTTC.

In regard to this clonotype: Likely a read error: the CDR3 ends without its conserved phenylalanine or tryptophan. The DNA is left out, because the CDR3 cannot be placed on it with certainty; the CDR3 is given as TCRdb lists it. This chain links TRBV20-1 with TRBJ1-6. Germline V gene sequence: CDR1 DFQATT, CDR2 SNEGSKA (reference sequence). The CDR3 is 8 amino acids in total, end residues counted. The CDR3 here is CSARTAGI.

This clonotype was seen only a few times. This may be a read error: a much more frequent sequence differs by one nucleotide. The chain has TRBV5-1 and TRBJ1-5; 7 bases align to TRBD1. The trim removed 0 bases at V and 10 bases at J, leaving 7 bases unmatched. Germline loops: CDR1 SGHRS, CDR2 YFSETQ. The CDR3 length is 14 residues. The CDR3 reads CASSLAGGGHPQHF. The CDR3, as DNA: TGCGCCAGCAGCTTGGCAGGGGGGGGTCACCCCCAGCATTTT.

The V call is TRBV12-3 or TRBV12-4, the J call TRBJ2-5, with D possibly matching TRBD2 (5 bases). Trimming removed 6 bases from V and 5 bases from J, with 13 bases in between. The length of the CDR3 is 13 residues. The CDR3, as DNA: TGTGCCAGCAGAGGGAGCGGCGGGGAGACCCAGTACTTC. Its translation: CASRGSGGETQYF.

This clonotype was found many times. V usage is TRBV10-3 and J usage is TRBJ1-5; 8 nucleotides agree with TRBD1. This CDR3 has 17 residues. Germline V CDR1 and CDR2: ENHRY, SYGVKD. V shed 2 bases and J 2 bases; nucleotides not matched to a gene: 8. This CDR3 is CAISEPNRGKGNQPQHF. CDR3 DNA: TGTGCCATCAGTGAGCCGAACAGGGGGAAAGGCAATCAGCCCCAGCATTTT.

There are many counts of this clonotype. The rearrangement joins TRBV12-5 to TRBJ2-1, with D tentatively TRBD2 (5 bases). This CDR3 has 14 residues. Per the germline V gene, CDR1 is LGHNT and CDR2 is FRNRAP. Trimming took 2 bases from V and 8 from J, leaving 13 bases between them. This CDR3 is CASGLRVGSDEQFF. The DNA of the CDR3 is TGTGCTAGTGGTTTGAGGGTTGGGAGCGATGAGCAGTTCTTC.

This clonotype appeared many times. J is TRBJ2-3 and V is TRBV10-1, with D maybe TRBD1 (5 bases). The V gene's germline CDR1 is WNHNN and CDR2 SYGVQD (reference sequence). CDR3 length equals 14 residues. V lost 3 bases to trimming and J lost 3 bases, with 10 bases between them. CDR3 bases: TGCGCCAGCAGTGAAGCCAGGGTGACAGATACGCAGTATTTT. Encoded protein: CASSEARVTDTQYF.

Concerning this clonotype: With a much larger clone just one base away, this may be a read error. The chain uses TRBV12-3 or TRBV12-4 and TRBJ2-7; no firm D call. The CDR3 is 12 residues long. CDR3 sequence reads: CVSSFTTYKQYF. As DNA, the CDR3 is TGTGTCAGCAGTTTCACAACCTACAAGCAGTACTTC.

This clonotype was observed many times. The CDR3: CASSLLNGYTF. The CDR3 bases are TGTGCCAGCAGCTTACTTAATGGCTACACCTTC. V and J are TRBV7-2 and TRBJ1-2, with no clear D. V lost 2 bases, J lost 6 bases, and 4 bases lay in between. Germline V gene data show CDR1 as SGHTA and CDR2 as FQGNSA. This CDR3 has 11 residues.

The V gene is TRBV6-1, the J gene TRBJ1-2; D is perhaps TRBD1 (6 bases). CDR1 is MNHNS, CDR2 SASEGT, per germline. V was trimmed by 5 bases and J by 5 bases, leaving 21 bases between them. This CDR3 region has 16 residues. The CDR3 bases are TGTGCCAGCAGTCCAACAGGGAGGGGTTGGATATATGGCTACACCTTC. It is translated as CASSPTGRGWIYGYTF.